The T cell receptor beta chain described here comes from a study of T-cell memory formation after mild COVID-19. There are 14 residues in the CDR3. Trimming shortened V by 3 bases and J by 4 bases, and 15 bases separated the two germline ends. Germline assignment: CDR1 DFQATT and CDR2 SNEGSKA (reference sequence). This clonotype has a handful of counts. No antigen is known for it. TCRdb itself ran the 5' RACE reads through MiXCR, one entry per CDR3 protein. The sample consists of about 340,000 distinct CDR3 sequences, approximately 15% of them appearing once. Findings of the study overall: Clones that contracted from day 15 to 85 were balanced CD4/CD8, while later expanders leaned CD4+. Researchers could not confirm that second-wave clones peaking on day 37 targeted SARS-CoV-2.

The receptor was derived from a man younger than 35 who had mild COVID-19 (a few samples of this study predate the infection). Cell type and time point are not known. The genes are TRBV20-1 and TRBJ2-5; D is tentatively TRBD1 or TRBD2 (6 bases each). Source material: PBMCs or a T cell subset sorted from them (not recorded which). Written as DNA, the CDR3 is TGCAGTGCTAGTTACGGGGGCTCTCGAGAGACCCAGTACTTC. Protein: CSASYGGSRETQYF.